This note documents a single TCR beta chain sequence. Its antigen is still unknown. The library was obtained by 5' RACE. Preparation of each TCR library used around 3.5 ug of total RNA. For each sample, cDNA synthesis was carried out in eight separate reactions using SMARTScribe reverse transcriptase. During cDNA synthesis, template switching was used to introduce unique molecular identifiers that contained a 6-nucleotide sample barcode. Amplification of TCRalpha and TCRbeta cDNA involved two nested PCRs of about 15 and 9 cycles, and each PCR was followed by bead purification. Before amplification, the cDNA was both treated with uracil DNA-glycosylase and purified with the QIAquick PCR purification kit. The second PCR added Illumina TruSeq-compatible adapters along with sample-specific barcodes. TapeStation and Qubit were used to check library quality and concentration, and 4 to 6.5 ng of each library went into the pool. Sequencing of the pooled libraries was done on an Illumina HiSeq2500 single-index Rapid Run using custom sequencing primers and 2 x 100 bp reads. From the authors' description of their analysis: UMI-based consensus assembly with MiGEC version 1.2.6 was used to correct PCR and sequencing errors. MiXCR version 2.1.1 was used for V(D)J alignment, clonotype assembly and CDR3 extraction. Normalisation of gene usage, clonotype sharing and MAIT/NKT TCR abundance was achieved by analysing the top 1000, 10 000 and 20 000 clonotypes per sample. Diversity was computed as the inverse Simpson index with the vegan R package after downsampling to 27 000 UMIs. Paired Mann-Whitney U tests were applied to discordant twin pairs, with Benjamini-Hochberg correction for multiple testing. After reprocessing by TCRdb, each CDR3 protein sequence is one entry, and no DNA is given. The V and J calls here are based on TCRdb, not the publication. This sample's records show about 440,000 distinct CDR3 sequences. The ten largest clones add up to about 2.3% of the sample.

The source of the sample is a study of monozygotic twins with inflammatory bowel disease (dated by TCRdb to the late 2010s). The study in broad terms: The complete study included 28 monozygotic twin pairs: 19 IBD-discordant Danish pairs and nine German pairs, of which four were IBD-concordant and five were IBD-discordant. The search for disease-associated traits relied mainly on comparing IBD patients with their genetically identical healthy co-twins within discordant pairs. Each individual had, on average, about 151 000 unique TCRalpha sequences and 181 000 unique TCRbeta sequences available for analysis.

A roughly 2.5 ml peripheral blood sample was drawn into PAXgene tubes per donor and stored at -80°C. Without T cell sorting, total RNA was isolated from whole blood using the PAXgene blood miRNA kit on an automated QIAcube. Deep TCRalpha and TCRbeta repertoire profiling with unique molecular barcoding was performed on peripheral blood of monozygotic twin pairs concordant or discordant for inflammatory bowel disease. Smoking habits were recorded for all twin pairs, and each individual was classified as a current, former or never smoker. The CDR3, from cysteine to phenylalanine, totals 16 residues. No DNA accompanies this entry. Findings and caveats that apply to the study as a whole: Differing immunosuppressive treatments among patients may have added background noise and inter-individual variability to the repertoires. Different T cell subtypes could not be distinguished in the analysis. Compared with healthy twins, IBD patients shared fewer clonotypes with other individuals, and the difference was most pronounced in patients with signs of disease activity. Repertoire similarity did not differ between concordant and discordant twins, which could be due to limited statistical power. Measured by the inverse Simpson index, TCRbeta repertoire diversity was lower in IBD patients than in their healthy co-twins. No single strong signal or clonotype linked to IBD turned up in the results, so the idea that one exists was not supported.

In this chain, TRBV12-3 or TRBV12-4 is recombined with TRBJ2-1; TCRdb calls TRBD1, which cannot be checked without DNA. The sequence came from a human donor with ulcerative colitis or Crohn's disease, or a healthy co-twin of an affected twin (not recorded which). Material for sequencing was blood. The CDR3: CASSNSVPGSYNEQFF.